Sequencing of this T cell receptor beta chain was carried out in a study of vaccination and CD4 T cells after COVID-19. Study information: Median time from second vaccine dose to sampling was just over 70 days (14 to 241).

Regarding treatment: approximately 9-day PBMC culture with coronavirus spike peptide pools or control peptides (ViraFEST assay). More than 1.5 million PBMCs were grown per well alongside approximately 10 IU/ml IL-2 and about 9.3 ug/ml peptide pools. With respect to this clonotype: As yet, its antigen is unknown.

Sequence data for DNA of cultured CD4+ T cells were generated by the Oncomine TCR Beta short-read assay. Each CDR3 protein is one row after TCRdb ran MiXCR on the PCR reads. Of about 22,000 distinct CDR3 sequences listed, roughly half are singletons. The CDR3 sequence is 14 residues long. Trimming cost V 3 bases and J 5 bases, with 9 bases left between them. Germline V lookup: CDR1 SGHRS, CDR2 YFSETQ. The genes are TRBV5-1 and TRBJ1-6, with D possibly being TRBD1 (5 bases). Source material: CD4+ T cells from blood, cultured in vitro. This TCR was sampled from a human donor who had recovered from COVID-19. DNA for the CDR3: TGCGCCAGCAGCTCCGACAGAAATAATTCACCCCTCCACTTT. It encodes CASSSDRNNSPLHF.